This entry is about one TCR beta chain. Germline CDR1 KGHSH, CDR2 LQKENI. V was shortened by 2 bases and J by 0 bases, with 3 bases between the two germline ends. The CDR3 contains 13 residues. The entry originates in a study of blood T cell repertoires in COVID-19. The participants were between about 18 and 90 years old and came from some 25 US areas. Which cohort a participant joined came from the clinical history participants gave. Donors in Cohort 3 who had recovered were those with two negative PCRs, healthcare professional clearance, or resolution of their symptoms. Assay used: immunoSEQ multiplex PCR; TCRdb lists only in-frame clones, some missing. The sample carries about 290,000 clones, roughly 89% recorded once.

The receptor's source is a woman aged 35 to 49 who had recovered from COVID-19. The chain links TRBV18 to TRBJ2-3; no clear D gene. Source material: PBMCs or T cells enriched from blood (not recorded which). CDR3 bases: TGTGCCAGCTCACCATATAGCACAGATACGCAGTATTTT. Encoded protein: CASSPYSTDTQYF.